What follows are 21 T cell receptor beta chains derived from one specimen sequenced in a study of early T cells in non-severe SARS-CoV-2 infection. TCRdb analysed the 5' RACE reads with MiXCR anew, one entry per CDR3 protein. The sample gives 25,000 to 30,000 distinct CDR3 sequences, approximately 5.6% of which show up once; around 26% is in the top ten. The sample was whole blood. The receptors were gathered from an adult who was a healthcare worker with PCR-confirmed SARS-CoV-2 infection or an uninfected control (not recorded which).

This clonotype was seen ten or more times. V is TRBV6-2 or TRBV6-3 and J is TRBJ1-2; possible D gene TRBD1, 5 bases. CDR1 and CDR2 from the germline V gene are MNHEY and SVGEGT. The CDR3 length is 14 residues. Deletions cut 2 bases from V and 4 bases from J, with 11 bases between. CDR3 protein: CASSYPSGGYGYTF. The CDR3 nucleotides read TGTGCCAGCAGTTACCCGAGCGGGGGCTATGGCTACACCTTC.

This clonotype is judged medium-sized (0.01 to 0.1%). The chain uses TRBV6-2 or TRBV6-3 and TRBJ2-1, with 8 positions matching TRBD1. V gave up 1 base and J gave up 4 bases; unmatched junction bases: 6. This CDR3 comprises 16 residues. Germline lookup yields CDR1 MNHEY and CDR2 SVGEGT. CDR3 nucleotide sequence: TGTGCCAGCAGTTACTTTCCGGACAGGGTATACAATGAGCAGTTCTTC. The encoded protein is CASSYFPDRVYNEQFF.

There are many counts of this clonotype. The V gene is TRBV18, the J gene TRBJ1-6; D might be TRBD1 (5 bases). The CDR3 has 14 amino acids. V was pared by 2 bases and J by 9 bases, with 11 bases between. Germline lookup yields CDR1 KGHSH and CDR2 LQKENI. The CDR3 nucleotides read TGTGCCAGCTCACCATCGCCTCAGGGTTCACCCCTCCACTTT. Protein sequence: CASSPSPQGSPLHF.

The table lists this clonotype with many counts. The chain links TRBV10-3 to TRBJ2-1; D not certain. V gave up 8 bases and J gave up 7 bases, with 9 bases separating them. This CDR3 region has 11 residues. Per the germline V gene, CDR1 is ENHRY and CDR2 is SYGVKD. The CDR3 here is CAIQTGNEQFF. Here the CDR3 DNA reads TGTGCCATCCAGACTGGGAATGAGCAGTTCTTC.

This clonotype has a count of ten or more. The rearrangement links TRBV12-5 to TRBJ1-1; D gene unclear. The CDR3 extends over 13 amino acids. V shed 2 bases and J shed 4 bases, with 8 bases lying between them. The germline CDR1 and CDR2 sequences are LGHNT and FRNRAP. This CDR3 is CASGLIRGTEAFF. Here the CDR3 DNA reads TGTGCTAGTGGTTTGATCCGGGGCACTGAAGCTTTCTTT.

The V call is TRBV7-9, the J call TRBJ2-3; 9 bases agree with TRBD1. The CDR3 totals 13 residues. Looked up from germline, CDR1 is SEHNR and CDR2 is FQNEAQ (reference sequence). CDR3 protein: CGTGDTSTDTQYF. The CDR3 coding sequence is TGTGGGACAGGGGACACTAGCACAGATACGCAGTATTTT.

There are many counts of this clonotype. In DNA form, the CDR3 reads TGTGCCAGCAGTTCCACAGATACGCAGTATTTT. Its translation: CASSSTDTQYF. The V and J genes are TRBV12-3 or TRBV12-4 and TRBJ2-3; D gene unclear. V dropped 4 bases and J dropped 2 bases, with 1 base sitting between them. This CDR3 is built from 11 residues.

The genes are TRBV2 and TRBJ2-7, with D tentatively TRBD2 (6 bases). In germline, CDR1 is SNHLY, CDR2 FYNNEI. This CDR3 contains 13 residues. V lost 10 bases, J lost 2 bases, and 15 bases lay in between. Here the CDR3 reads CATSGGATYEQYF. DNA of the CDR3: TGTGCCACCTCGGGCGGGGCTACCTACGAGCAGTACTTC.

In its sample, this clonotype was seen many times. V gene TRBV18 combines with J gene TRBJ2-1; possibly TRBD2 for D (5 bases). Trimming stripped 3 bases from V and 10 bases from J, with 13 bases between. Germline V gene sequence: CDR1 KGHSH, CDR2 LQKENI. The CDR3 is 13 residues long. The CDR3 is CASSPIDGGEQFF. In DNA, the CDR3 is TGTGCCAGCTCACCTATCGATGGCGGGGAGCAGTTCTTC.

This clonotype was seen at least ten times. The chain links TRBV5-4 to TRBJ2-5; D is unresolved. This CDR3 comprises 13 residues. V was cut by 1 base and J by 3 bases, with 7 bases left in between. Germline loops: CDR1 SGHNT, CDR2 YYREEE (reference sequence). This CDR3 is CASSLFGEETQYF. CDR3 nucleotide sequence: TGTGCCAGCAGCTTGTTTGGCGAAGAGACCCAGTACTTC.

This clonotype was seen at least ten times. V and J are TRBV7-2 and TRBJ1-5, with D possibly being TRBD1 (5 bases). Per germline, CDR1 SGHTA and CDR2 FQGNSA. V lost 3 bases, J lost 6 bases, and 15 bases lay in between. The CDR3 contains 15 residues. The CDR3 is CASSFLRGVGQPQHF. The CDR3 nucleotides are TGTGCCAGCAGCTTCCTACGGGGGGTCGGTCAGCCCCAGCATTTT.

This clonotype was recorded many times. The chain joins TRBV27 to TRBJ1-2; D may be TRBD1 (5 bases). Per the germline V gene, CDR1 is MNHEY and CDR2 is SMNVEV (reference sequence). This CDR3 has 14 residues. The ends were cut back, 2 bases at V and 2 bases at J, with 9 bases in the middle. In DNA, the CDR3 is TGTGCCAGCAGTTTAATCCCAGGGAACTATGGCTACACCTTC. Its translation is CASSLIPGNYGYTF.

V usage is TRBV7-3 and J usage is TRBJ2-1; possibly TRBD2 for D (5 bases). The ends were cut back, 2 bases at V and 0 bases at J, with 14 bases in the middle. Germline loops: CDR1 SGHTA, CDR2 FQGTGA. This CDR3 is 17 amino acids long. The CDR3 protein is CASSLGSVGSSYNEQFF. CDR3 coding DNA: TGTGCCAGCAGCTTAGGATCCGTGGGGAGCTCCTACAATGAGCAGTTCTTC.

This clonotype was seen many times. The chain carries TRBV7-3 and TRBJ2-3; a weak D match, TRBD2 (6 bases). CDR1 is SGHTA, CDR2 FQGTGA, per germline. The germline V and J ends were trimmed by 2 bases and 1 base, with 7 bases remaining between them. The CDR3 totals 14 residues. CDR3 DNA: TGTGCCAGCAGCTTAGGGACTCGCACAGATACGCAGTATTTT. It translates to CASSLGTRTDTQYF.

V usage is TRBV3-1 and J usage is TRBJ2-1; D tentatively fits TRBD1 or TRBD2 (5 bases each). Trimming left V 7 bases short and J 0 bases short, with 13 bases between. Per germline, CDR1 LGHDT and CDR2 YNNKEL (reference sequence). There are 15 residues in the CDR3. The CDR3, as DNA: TGTGCCAGCACCCGAGGGGCCAGCTCCTACAATGAGCAGTTCTTC. It encodes CASTRGASSYNEQFF.

This clonotype was picked up many times. The genes are TRBV7-4 and TRBJ1-1; D remains unclear. V was shortened by 8 bases and J by 5 bases, with 18 bases between the two germline ends. This CDR3 spans 14 amino acids. Germline V lookup: CDR1 SGHVT, CDR2 SQSDAQ. The CDR3 region has the DNA TGTGCCAGCGCTATGCTCCAGGTAGGAACTGAAGCTTTCTTT. It translates to CASAMLQVGTEAFF.

This clonotype was seen repeatedly, ten times or more. The chain links TRBV7-6 to TRBJ2-3, with 8 bases lining up with TRBD1. Per the germline V gene, CDR1 is SGHVS and CDR2 is FNYEAQ. The J segment lost 3 bases and the V segment lost 2 bases, leaving 1 base of the junction unmatched. This CDR3 has 14 amino acids. CDR3: CASSLTGGTDTQYF. As DNA, the CDR3 is TGTGCCAGCAGCTTAACAGGGGGGACAGATACGCAGTATTTT.

This clonotype was observed many times. V is TRBV5-1 and J is TRBJ2-7; no clear D gene. Trimming shortened V by 3 bases and J by 1 base, and 11 bases separated the two germline ends. The germline V gene encodes CDR1 SGHRS and CDR2 YFSETQ. This CDR3 region has 14 residues. This chain's CDR3 is CASSWADGSYEQYF. As DNA, the CDR3 is TGCGCCAGCAGCTGGGCCGACGGATCCTACGAGCAGTACTTC.

Worth noting for this clonotype: A much larger clone lies a single base off, so this may be a read error. The CDR3 region has the DNA TGCAGTGCGAATATACCGGGACTGAAAAGGAACGAGCAGTACTTC. Protein sequence: CSANIPGLKRNEQYF. This chain uses TRBV20-1 with TRBJ2-7, with D perhaps matching TRBD2 (6 bases). The V end was cut by 6 bases, the J end by 5 bases, with 23 bases between. There are 15 residues in the CDR3. Per the germline V gene, CDR1 is DFQATT and CDR2 is SNEGSKA (reference sequence).

This clonotype qualifies as medium-sized. The rearrangement joins TRBV20-1 to TRBJ2-2; D is unresolved. Germline lookup yields CDR1 DFQATT and CDR2 SNEGSKA (reference sequence). This CDR3 is 12 amino acids long. V lost 6 bases and J 0 bases, leaving 5 bases between the germline ends. CDR3 in amino acids: CSAASNTGELFF. The CDR3, as DNA: TGCAGTGCGGCATCGAACACCGGGGAGCTGTTTTTT.

The chain combines TRBV7-6 with TRBJ2-5; tentative D call: TRBD1 (5 bases). V gave up 5 bases and J gave up 5 bases, with 15 bases separating them. This CDR3 has 14 residues. Germline lookup yields CDR1 SGHVS and CDR2 FNYEAQ. The CDR3 loop reads CASSIVWGPETQYF. The CDR3 nucleotides are TGTGCCAGCAGCATTGTTTGGGGCCCGGAGACCCAGTACTTC.